This T cell receptor (beta chain) was obtained from a study of OX40 agonist ivuxolimab in advanced cancers. For the study at large: Patients enrolled in dose escalation were diagnosed with hepatocellular carcinoma, melanoma, renal cell or head and neck cancer. Whole-study findings and limits: Those patients achieving a partial response at 0.1-3.0 mg/kg showed among the lowest clonal expansion.

In germline, CDR1 is SGHVS, CDR2 FQNEAQ. This CDR3 is built from 17 residues. V lost 5 bases and J lost 4; bases outside the gene matches: 8. In the case of this clone: Antigen: not known.

Repertoires were generated with immunoSEQ multiplex PCR, while TCRdb's copy carries only in-frame clones and drops some. This sample has 30,000 to 40,000 clones; 65% to 80% occur once, and the top ten carry 11%. This specimen consisted of CD4+ or CD8+ T cells sorted from blood, obtained in a trial of the OX40 agonist ivuxolimab. The chain combines TRBV7-8 with TRBJ2-5; 15 bases map to TRBD2. The source is an adult with an advanced solid tumor such as melanoma, head and neck, liver or kidney cancer. The CDR3 loop reads CASSLPGTSGGLETQYF. The CDR3 DNA reads as TGTGCCAGCAGCCTGCCCGGGACTAGCGGGGGGTTAGAGACCCAGTACTTC. The full variable domain, in which reference TRBV7-8 and TRBJ2-5 provide the parts outside the CDR3, is GAGVSQSPRYKVAKRGQDVALRCDPISGHVSLFWYQQALGQGPEFLTYFQNEAQLDKSGLPSDRFFAERPEGSVSTLKIQRTQQEDSAVYLCASSLPGTSGGLETQYFGPGTRLLVL.